This T cell receptor (beta chain) was identified during a study of T cells after yellow fever vaccination. The overall study: Fractions of limited cellularity were prepared by means of SMART-Seq v4 Ultra Low Input. Study observations and caveats: A weaker but faster secondary response was observed, peaking on day 5 versus 15.

Regarding this clonotype: Its antigen remains unidentified.

The germline V gene encodes CDR1 SGDLS and CDR2 YYNGEE. V was clipped by 4 bases and J by 6 bases; unmatched bases: 14. This CDR3 contains 16 residues. In TCRdb, the 5' RACE reads were re-called with MiXCR into one record per CDR3 protein. The data contain 150,000 to 200,000 distinct CDR3 sequences, approximately 11% of them singletons. The sequencing used CD8+ T cells sorted from PBMCs, collected 15 days after the yellow fever booster vaccination. The source of this sequence is a man younger than 35 who received the YFV17D yellow fever vaccine. The chain couples TRBV9 to TRBJ2-3; 7 bases agree with TRBD1. Written as DNA, the CDR3 is TGTGCCAGCAGCCCAGGGACAGCCGGCCCCCCCGATACGCAGTATTTT. Residues: CASSPGTAGPPDTQYF.